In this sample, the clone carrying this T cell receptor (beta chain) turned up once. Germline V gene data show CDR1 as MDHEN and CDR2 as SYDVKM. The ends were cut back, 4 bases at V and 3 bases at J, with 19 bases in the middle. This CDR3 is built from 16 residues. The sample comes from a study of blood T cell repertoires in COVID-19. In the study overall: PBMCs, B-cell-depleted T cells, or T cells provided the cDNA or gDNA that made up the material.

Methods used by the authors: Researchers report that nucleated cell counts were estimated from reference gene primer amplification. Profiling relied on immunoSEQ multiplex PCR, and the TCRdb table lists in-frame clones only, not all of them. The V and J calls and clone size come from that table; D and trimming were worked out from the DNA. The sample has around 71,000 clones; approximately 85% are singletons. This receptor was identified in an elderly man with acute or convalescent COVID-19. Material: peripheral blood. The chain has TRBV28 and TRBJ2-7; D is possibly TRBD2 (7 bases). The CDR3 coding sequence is TGTGCCAGCAGTTCAACGGGGGGCAGGTTCGGCTACGAGCAGTACTTC. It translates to CASSSTGGRFGYEQYF.